The T cell receptor (beta chain) under discussion was sequenced for a study of blood T cells in healthy people across ages. About the study: Per every two T cells, about one barcoded beta molecule was captured by template switching. Study outcomes and limitations: Those diversity estimates obtained from one million T cells were thought to be underestimates.

As regards this clonotype: Its antigen remains unknown.

The V gene lost 5 bases and the J gene lost 11 bases, with 16 bases spanning the gap. The CDR3 is made up of 13 amino acids. The germline CDR1 and CDR2 sequences are SGHTA and FQGNSA. Extraction of total RNA produced a minimum of 5.5 micrograms from each sample. A J-beta primer mix and a sample-barcoded 5' primer were used in a second PCR of roughly 6 to 12 cycles. TCRdb independently ran MiXCR on the 5' RACE reads; one entry per CDR3 protein. Altogether approximately 1,000,000 distinct CDR3 sequences are present, 35% to 40% being singletons, with the ten largest covering around 13%. The receptor was derived from a man between 18 and 35 years old in good health. The rearrangement uses TRBV7-2 and TRBJ1-5; tentative D call: TRBD1 (5 bases). What was sequenced was blood. CDR3 bases: TGTGCCAGCAGCCCGTTGGGGGTCCTAGCCCAGCATTTT. Amino acids: CASSPLGVLAQHF.